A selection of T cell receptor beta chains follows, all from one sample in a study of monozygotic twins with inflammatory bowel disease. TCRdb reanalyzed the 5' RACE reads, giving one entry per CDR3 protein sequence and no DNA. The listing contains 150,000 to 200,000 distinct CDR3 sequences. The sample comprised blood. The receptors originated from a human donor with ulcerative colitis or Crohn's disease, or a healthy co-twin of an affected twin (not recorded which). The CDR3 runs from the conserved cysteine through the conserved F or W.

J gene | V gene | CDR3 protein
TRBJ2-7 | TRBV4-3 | CASSQAAGSYEQYF
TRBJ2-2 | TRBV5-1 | CASSIPGQIPGELFF
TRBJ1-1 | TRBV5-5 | CASSRDSYTEAFF
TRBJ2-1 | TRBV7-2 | CASSLTSYEQFF
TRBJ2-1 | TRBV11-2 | CASSFSRSYNEQFF
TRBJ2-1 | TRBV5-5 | CASGQGLFYNEQFF
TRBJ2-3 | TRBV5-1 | CASSLATRTDTQYF
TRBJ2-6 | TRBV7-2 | CASSTGGFAGANVLTF
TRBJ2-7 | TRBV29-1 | CSVEVGQGSYEQYF
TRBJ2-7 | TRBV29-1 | CSVEEGSGTGVLYEQYF
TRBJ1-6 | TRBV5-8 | CASSLDRFSYNSPLHF
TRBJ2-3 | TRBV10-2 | CASTWTSGSTDTQYF
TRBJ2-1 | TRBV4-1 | CASSPWGGTGSGSSYNEQFF
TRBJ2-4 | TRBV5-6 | CASSPEGIAKNIQYF
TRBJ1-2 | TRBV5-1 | CASSPSGGNYGYTF
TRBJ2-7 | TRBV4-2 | CASSRGDQGEGEQYF
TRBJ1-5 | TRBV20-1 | CSARVGGEQPQHF
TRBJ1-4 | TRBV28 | CASSLGGTNEKLFF
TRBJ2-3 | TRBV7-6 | CASSIGLAGGPDTQYF
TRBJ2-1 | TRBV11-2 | CASSLLVGLAGIYNEQFF
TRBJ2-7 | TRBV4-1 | CASSQDPLPYEQYF
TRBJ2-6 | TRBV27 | CASSSSGVRMGGVLTF
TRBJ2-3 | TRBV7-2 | CASSPSGRTDTQYF
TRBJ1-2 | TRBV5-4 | CASSRDSNYGYTF
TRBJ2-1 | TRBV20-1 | CSASTDSYNEQFF
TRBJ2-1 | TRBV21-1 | CASSPNAAVSYNEQFF
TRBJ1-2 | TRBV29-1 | CSVEAPRYGYTF
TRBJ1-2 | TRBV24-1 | CATSDSDKSSLYF
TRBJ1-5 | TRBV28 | CASSSPGPGNQPQHF
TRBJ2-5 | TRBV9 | CASSVAYGGAAEKETQYF
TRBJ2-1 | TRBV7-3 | CASSFRRVAGSEQFF
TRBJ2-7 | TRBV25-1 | CASNSVTADEQYF
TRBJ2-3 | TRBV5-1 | CASSLEAGGSADTQYF
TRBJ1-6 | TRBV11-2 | CASSLNRISDNSPLHF
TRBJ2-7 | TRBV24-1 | CATSDETSGRSYEQYF
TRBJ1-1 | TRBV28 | CASSTDGGGWRFAFF
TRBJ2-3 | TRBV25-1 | CASSGIMRPSTDTQYF
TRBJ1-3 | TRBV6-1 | CASSEQGAPQNTIYF
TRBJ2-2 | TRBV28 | CASNLGPGELFF
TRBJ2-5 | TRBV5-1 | CASSLGGGARETQYF
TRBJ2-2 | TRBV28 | CASSPPGHRTGELFF
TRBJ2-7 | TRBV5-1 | CASSLSGGYSYEQYF